This paragraph reports one T cell receptor (beta chain). Libraries were prepared by immunoSEQ multiplex PCR; TCRdb keeps only in-frame clonotypes and omits some of them. The data show about 310,000 clones, about nine tenths seen once. The trim removed 0 bases at V and 0 bases at J, leaving 1 base unmatched. Germline V lookup: CDR1 KGHSH, CDR2 LQKENI. This CDR3 contains 17 residues. This specimen belongs to a study of blood T cell repertoires in COVID-19. Across the study: Spain, Italy and the United States supplied samples that represented acute and convalescent COVID-19. Sources were T cells, B-cell-depleted T cells, or PBMCs; the material itself was cDNA or gDNA.

Adults between roughly 18 and 95 years of age took part from under 25 US areas. This TCR derives from a man aged 60 to 69 who had recovered from COVID-19. This chain links TRBV18 with TRBJ2-6; TRBD1 matches at 8 bases. Sequencing used PBMCs or T cells enriched from blood (not recorded which). The CDR3 protein is CASSPPTGGSGANVLTF. The CDR3 DNA reads TGTGCCAGCTCACCACCTACAGGGGGCTCTGGGGCCAACGTCCTGACTTTC.